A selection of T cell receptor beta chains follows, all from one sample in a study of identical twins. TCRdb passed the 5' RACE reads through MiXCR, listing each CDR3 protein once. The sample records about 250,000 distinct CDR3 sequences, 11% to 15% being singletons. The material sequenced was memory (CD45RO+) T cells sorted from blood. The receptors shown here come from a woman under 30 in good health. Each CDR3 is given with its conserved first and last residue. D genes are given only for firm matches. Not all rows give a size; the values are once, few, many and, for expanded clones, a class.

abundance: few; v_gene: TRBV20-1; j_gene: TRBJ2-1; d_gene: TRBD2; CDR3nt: TGCAGTGCTAGGGGACTAGTAAACTACAATGAGCAGTTCTTC; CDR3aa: CSARGLVNYNEQFF
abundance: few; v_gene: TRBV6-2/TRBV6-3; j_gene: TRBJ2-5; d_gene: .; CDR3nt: TGTGCCAGCAGACTACAAACTACGGGAGAGACCCAGTACTTC; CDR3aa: CASRLQTTGETQYF
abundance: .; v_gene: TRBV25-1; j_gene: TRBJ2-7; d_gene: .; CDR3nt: TGTGCCAGCCTGAGCAGGGTTGACTACGAGCAGTACTTC; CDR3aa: CASLSRVDYEQYF
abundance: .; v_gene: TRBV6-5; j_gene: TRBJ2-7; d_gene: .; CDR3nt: TGTGCCAGCAGTTACTCTGGGCAGGGGGGCTACGAGCAGTACTTC; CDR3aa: CASSYSGQGGYEQYF
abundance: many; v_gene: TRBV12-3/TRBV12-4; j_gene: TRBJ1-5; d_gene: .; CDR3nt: TGTGCCAGCAGTTTTTCGGGGAATCAGCCCCAGCATTTT; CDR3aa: CASSFSGNQPQHF
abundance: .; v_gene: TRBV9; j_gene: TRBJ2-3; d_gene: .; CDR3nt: TGTGCCAGCAGCCCTAAGGGGGGGGCAGATACGCAGTATTTT; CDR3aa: CASSPKGGADTQYF
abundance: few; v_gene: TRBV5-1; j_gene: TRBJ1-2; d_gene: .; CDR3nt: TGCGCCAGCAGCTTGGTATCAGGGGCCGGCTACACCTTC; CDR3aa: CASSLVSGAGYTF
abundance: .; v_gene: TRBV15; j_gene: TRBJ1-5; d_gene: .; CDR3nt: TGTGCCACCAGCAGAGATACAAGGTTCTCGCCCCAGCATTTT; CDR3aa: CATSRDTRFSPQHF
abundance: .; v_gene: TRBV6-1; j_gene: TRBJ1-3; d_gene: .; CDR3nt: TGTGCCAGCAGACGACTGACAGACAGCTCTGGAAACACCATATATTTT; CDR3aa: CASRRLTDSSGNTIYF
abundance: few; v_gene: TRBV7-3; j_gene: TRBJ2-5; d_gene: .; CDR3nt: TGTGCCAGCAGCTTGGGGCAGGGGGGGACCCAGTACTTC; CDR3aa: CASSLGQGGTQYF
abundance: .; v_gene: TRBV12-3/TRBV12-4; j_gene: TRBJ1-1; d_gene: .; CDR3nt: TGTGCCAGCAGTACCCGTCAGGGCGGCACTGAAGCTTTCTTT; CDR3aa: CASSTRQGGTEAFF
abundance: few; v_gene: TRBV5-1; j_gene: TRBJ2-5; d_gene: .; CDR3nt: TGCGCCAGCAGCATAACCGGGCCCCAAGAGACCCAGTACTTC; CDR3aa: CASSITGPQETQYF
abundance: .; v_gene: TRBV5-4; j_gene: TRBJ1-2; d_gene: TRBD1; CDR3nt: TGTGCCAGCAGCCGAGCCGGGACAGGGATCGACAACTATGGCTACACCTTC; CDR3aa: CASSRAGTGIDNYGYTF
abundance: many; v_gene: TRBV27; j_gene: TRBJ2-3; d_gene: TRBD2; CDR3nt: TGTGCCAGCAGTCCCGCAGCGGGGCTATCAGATACGCAGTATTTT; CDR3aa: CASSPAAGLSDTQYF
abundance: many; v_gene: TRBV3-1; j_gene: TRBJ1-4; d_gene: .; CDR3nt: TGTGCCAGCAGCCAAGATCATCGGGCGAGAGAAGAAAAACTGTTTTTT; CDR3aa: CASSQDHRAREEKLFF
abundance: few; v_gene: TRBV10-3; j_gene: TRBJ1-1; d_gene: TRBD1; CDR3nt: TGTGCCATCACGAGTGGGACAGACACTGAAGCTTTCTTT; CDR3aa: CAITSGTDTEAFF
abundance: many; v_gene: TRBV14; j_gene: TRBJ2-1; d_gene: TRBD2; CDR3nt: TGTGCCAGCAGCCAGCTTGGGGCGGGGGACTACAATGAGCAGTTCTTC; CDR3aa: CASSQLGAGDYNEQFF
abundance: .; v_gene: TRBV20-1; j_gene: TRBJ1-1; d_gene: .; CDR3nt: TGCAGTGCTAGAGTGGCGGGACCGAACACTGAAGCTTTCTTT; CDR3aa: CSARVAGPNTEAFF
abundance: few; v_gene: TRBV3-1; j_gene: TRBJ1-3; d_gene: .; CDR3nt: TGTGCCAGCAGCCAAGATGCCTCCTCTGGAAACACCATATATTTT; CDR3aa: CASSQDASSGNTIYF
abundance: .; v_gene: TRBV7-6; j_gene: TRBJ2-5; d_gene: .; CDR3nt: TGTGCCAGCAGCCTCGCGGCAGAGGGATCGGAGACCCAGTACTTC; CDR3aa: CASSLAAEGSETQYF
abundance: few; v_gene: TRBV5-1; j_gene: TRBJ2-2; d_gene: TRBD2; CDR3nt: TGCGCCAGCAGCTCCATAGCGGGGGGGAACACCGGGGAGCTGTTTTTT; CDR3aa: CASSSIAGGNTGELFF
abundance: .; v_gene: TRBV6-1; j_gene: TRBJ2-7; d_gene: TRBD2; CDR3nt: TGTGCCAGCAGTGCCCGACTAGCGGGAGGTTACGAGCAGTACTTC; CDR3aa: CASSARLAGGYEQYF
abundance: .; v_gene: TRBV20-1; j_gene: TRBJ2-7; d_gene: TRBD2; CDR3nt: TGCAGTGCCCGGGGAGGGACTCCGCCCTTCGAGCAGTACTTC; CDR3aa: CSARGGTPPFEQYF
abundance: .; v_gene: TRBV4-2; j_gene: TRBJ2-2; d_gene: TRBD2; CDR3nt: TGTGCCAGCAGCCAAGATCCGGGACTAGAGAGGGGGGAGCTGTTTTTT; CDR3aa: CASSQDPGLERGELFF
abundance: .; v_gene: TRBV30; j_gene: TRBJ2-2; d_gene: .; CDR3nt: TGTGCCTGGACTCGGGACTGGAGGACCGGGGAGCTGTTTTTT; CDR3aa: CAWTRDWRTGELFF
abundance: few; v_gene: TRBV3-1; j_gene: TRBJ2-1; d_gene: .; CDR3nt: TGTGCCAGCAGCCGGGGGTGGAATGAGCAGTTCTTC; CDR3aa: CASSRGWNEQFF
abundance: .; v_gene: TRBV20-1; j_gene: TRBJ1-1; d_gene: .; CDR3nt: TGCAGTGCTAGAGATGAGAGGTCGGACACTGAAGCTTTCTTT; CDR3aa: CSARDERSDTEAFF
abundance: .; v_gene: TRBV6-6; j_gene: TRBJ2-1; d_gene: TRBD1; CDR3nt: TGTGCCAGCATTTTGCAGGGGGCAACTGAGCAGTTCTTC; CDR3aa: CASILQGATEQFF
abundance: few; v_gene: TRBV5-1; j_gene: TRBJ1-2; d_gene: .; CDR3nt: TGCGCCAGCAGCTTGGAAGCCAGGGCTAACTATGGCTACACCTTC; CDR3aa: CASSLEARANYGYTF
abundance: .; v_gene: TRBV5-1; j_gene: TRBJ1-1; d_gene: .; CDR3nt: TGCGCCAGCAGCTTGTTGGGGAGTAACACTGAAGCTTTCTTT; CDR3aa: CASSLLGSNTEAFF
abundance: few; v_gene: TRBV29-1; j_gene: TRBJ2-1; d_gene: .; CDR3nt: TGCAGCATTAAGGGGCTGTACGAGGGCTACAATGAGCAGTTCTTC; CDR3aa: CSIKGLYEGYNEQFF
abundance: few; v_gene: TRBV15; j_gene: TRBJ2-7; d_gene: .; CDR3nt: TGTGCCACCAGCAGAAGGGTAGTGGACTACGAGCAGTACTTC; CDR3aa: CATSRRVVDYEQYF
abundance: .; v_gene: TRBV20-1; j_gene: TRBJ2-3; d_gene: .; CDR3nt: TGCAGTGCTAGTTACCAGGGGAGGGTAGATACGCAGTATTTT; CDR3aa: CSASYQGRVDTQYF
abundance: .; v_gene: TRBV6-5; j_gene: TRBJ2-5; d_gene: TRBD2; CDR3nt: TGTGCCAGCAGTTGGGGACTAGCGGCCAGGACCCAGTACTTC; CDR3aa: CASSWGLAARTQYF
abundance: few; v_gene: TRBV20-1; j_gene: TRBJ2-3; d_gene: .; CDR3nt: TGCAGTGCGACCAGTGTGCGGGACCGCACAGATACGCAGTATTTT; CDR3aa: CSATSVRDRTDTQYF
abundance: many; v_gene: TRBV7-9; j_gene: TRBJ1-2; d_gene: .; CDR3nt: TGTGCCAGCAGCTTACAACAGGGAGCTAACTATGGCTACACCTTC; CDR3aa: CASSLQQGANYGYTF
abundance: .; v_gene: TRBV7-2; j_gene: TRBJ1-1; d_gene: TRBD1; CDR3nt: TGTGCCAGCAGCCTCCGGGACAGGGGTCCTGAAGCTTTCTTT; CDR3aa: CASSLRDRGPEAFF
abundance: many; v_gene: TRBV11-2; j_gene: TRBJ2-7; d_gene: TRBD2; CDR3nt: TGTGCCAGCAGCTTTAGACTAGCGGGAGGGCCTTACGAGCAGTACTTC; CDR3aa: CASSFRLAGGPYEQYF
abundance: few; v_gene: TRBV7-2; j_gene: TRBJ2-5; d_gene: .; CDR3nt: TGTGCCAGCAGCTCGTACAGGGAAGAGACCCAGTACTTC; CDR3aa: CASSSYREETQYF
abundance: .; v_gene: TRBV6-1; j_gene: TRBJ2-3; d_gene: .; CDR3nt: TGTGCCAGCAAGGGGCGGCAGTCGGCCACAGATACGCAGTATTTT; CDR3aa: CASKGRQSATDTQYF
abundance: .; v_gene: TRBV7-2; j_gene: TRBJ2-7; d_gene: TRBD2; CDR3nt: TGTGCCAGCAGCCCGTCGAGCGGGATAATGTCCTACGAGCAGTACTTC; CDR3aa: CASSPSSGIMSYEQYF
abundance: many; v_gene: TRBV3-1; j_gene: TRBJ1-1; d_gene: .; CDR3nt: TGTGCCAGCAGCCAATCCGAGGGGGAGAATGAAGCTTTCTTT; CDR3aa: CASSQSEGENEAFF
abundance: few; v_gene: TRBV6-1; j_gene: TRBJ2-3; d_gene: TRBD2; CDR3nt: TGTGCCAGCCGAAGCGGGGGTCACACAGATACGCAGTATTTT; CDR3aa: CASRSGGHTDTQYF
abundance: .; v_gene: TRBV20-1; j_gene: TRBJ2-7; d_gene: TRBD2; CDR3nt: TGCAGTGCTACACCGGGACTAGTCTACGAGCAGTACTTC; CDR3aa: CSATPGLVYEQYF
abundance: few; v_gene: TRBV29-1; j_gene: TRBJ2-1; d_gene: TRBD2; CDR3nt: TGCAGCGTTCGGGCGGGAGGGATATACAATGAGCAGTTCTTC; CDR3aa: CSVRAGGIYNEQFF
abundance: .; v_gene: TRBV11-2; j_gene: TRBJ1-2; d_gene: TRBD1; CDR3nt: TGTGCCAGCAGCTTACACGGACAGGGACGGGGCTACACCTTC; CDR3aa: CASSLHGQGRGYTF
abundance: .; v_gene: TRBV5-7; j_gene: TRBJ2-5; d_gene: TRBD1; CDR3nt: TGTGCCAGCTTCAGTCGACAGGGACGTCGAGAGACCCAGTACTTC; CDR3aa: CASFSRQGRRETQYF
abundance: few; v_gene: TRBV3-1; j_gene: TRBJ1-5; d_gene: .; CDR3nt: TGTGCCAGCAGCCAAATGCGTGATCAGCCCCAGCATTTT; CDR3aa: CASSQMRDQPQHF
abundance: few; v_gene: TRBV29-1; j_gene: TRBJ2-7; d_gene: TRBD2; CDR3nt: TGCAGCGGAGGACTAGCGGGAGGAGTCGAGCAGTACTTC; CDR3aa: CSGGLAGGVEQYF
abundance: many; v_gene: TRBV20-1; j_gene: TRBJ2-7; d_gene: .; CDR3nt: TGCAGTGCTGCTAGCGTATCCTACGAGCAGTACTTC; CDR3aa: CSAASVSYEQYF
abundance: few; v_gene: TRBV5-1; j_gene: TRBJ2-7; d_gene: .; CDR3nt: TGCGCCAGCAGCTTCTCCGACAGCGGTCACGAGCAGTACTTC; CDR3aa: CASSFSDSGHEQYF
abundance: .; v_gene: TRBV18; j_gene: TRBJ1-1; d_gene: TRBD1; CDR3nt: TGTGCCAGCTCACGGGACAGGGGTTTTACTGAAGCTTTCTTT; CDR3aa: CASSRDRGFTEAFF